A single T cell receptor beta chain is shown here with its context. Its antigen is not identified. These data come from a study of T cell responses to AZD1222 COVID-19 vaccine. Study findings and constraints: Regions 160-218 and 743-854 dominated among vaccine-associated CD4 TCRs spanning spike. Clonal diversity may have been underestimated in mostly white British donors.

Using immunoSEQ multiplex PCR, the repertoire was profiled, and TCRdb retains in-frame clones only, with some absent. The sample yields some 130,000 clones, about nine tenths seen once. This CDR3 region has 13 residues. Trimming shortened V by 8 bases and J by 7 bases, and 18 bases separated the two germline ends. Germline CDR1 KGHSH, CDR2 LQKENI. This clonotype originated in an adult in good health. This rearrangement joins TRBV18 to TRBJ2-7; the D gene is possibly TRBD1 (5 bases). The sample in question was peripheral blood, obtained on day 0 of AZD1222 vaccination. In nucleotides, the CDR3 is TGTGCCAGCACCCTAGAGGTACAGGCTGAGCAGTACTTC. The encoded protein is CASTLEVQAEQYF. The variable domain in full, with the rest retrieved from reference TRBV18 and TRBJ2-7, is NAGVMQNPRHLVRRRGQEARLRCSPMKGHSHVYWYRQLPEEGLKFMVYLQKENIIDESGMPKERFSAEFPKEGPSILRIQQVVRGDSAAYFCASTLEVQAEQYFGPGTRLTVT.